The 3 T cell receptor beta chains presented below share a single source sample, sequenced in a study of blood T cell repertoires in COVID-19. Profiled with immunoSEQ multiplex PCR; TCRdb holds only in-frame clones, not every one. The sample holds about 180,000 clones; roughly 83% are singletons and the top ten take less than 3.5%. The sequenced sample consisted of peripheral blood. All receptors derive from a woman aged 60-75 years with acute or convalescent COVID-19.

V gene TRBV7-8 combines with J gene TRBJ2-7; 7 nucleotides agree with TRBD1. Germline assignment: CDR1 SGHVS and CDR2 FQNEAQ. CDR3 size: 16 residues. With 2 bases clipped from V and 0 bases from J, the junction kept 7 bases outside the gene matches. As DNA, the CDR3 is TGTGCCAGCAGCTTATGGGACAGAGATACCTCCTACGAGCAGTACTTC. Translated, it gives CASSLWDRDTSYEQYF.

This chain joins TRBV5-8 and TRBJ2-1; 9 positions agree with TRBD1. This CDR3 has 15 amino acids. J lost 2 bases, V lost 3 bases, and 3 bases had no gene match. The germline V gene has CDR1 SGHTS and CDR2 YDEGEE. In DNA form, the CDR3 reads TGTGCCAGCAGCTCGGACAGGGGTCCCTACAATGAGCAGTTCTTC. As protein: CASSSDRGPYNEQFF.

The gene calls are TRBV2 and TRBJ2-5, with 13 bases lining up with TRBD2. J gave up 5 bases and V 4 bases, and 10 bases lay outside the gene matches. This CDR3 is built from 17 residues. Per the germline V gene, CDR1 is SNHLY and CDR2 is FYNNEI. The CDR3 DNA sequence: TGTGCCAGCAGTGTGACTAGCGGGGGGCCCTCCGGGGAGACCCAGTACTTC. This codes for CASSVTSGGPSGETQYF.